Below, 3 T cell receptor beta chains from the same sample are listed, as sequenced in a study of siplizumab effects on memory and regulatory T cells. The method was immunoSEQ multiplex PCR; TCRdb's version includes in-frame clones alone and lacks a portion of them. This table holds 62,000 or so clones, 83% found once. The sequenced sample consisted of memory CD4+ T cells sorted from blood. The receptors come from a human donor in good health.

This chain connects TRBV14 to TRBJ1-3, with D possibly TRBD1 on 6 matching bases. The V end was cut by 4 bases, the J end by 0 bases, with 10 bases between. Germline CDR1 and CDR2: SGHDN and FVKESK. This CDR3 has 15 amino acids. CDR3 sequence (DNA): TGTGCCAGCAGCCTCGGGACAAACTCTGGAAACACCATATATTTT. Translation gives CASSLGTNSGNTIYF.

Of note for this clone: The junction shows a germline mismatch at one end, possibly a read error. J is TRBJ2-1 and V is TRBV7-7, with 10 bases that match TRBD1. The germline CDR1 and CDR2 sequences are SSHAT and FNYEAQ (reference sequence). There are 13 residues in the CDR3. CDR3 DNA: TGTGCTAGCAGCCCAGCCCCGGGACAGGGGATTGTCTTC. The encoded protein is CASSPAPGQGIVF.

This clone came up a few times. V gene TRBV28 combines with J gene TRBJ1-4; no clear D gene. The CDR3 is 15 amino acids. The germline V gene encodes CDR1 MDHEN and CDR2 SYDVKM. The germline V and J ends were trimmed by 11 bases and 0 bases, with 16 bases remaining between them. The CDR3 DNA reads as TGTGCCGCCTTAGGAAGGGCGGCAACTAATGAAAAACTGTTTTTT. As protein: CAALGRAATNEKLFF.